This record looks at one T cell receptor beta chain sequence and its context. Its matching antigen is unknown. There are 16 residues in the CDR3. Germline V gene data show CDR1 as LNHNV and CDR2 as YYDKDF (reference sequence). The V gene end was trimmed by 3 bases and the J gene end by 2 bases; junction bases not matched to a gene: 8. These data originate in a study of T-cell reconstitution after alpha-beta-depleted transplantation in children. Study-wide points: In patients about two months after transplant, alpha-beta T cells reportedly arose from several hundred expanded graft clones. The study traced high day-60 TCRbeta diversity in some patients to surviving recipient T cells and thymic progenitors. Newly produced T cells mostly accounted for T-cell counts and diversity one year post-transplant.

Preparation of the TCRbeta library involved a method that used unique molecular identifiers. TCRdb ran MiXCR on the PCR reads and lists one entry per CDR3 protein. This table holds roughly 50,000 distinct CDR3 sequences, approximately 46% found once. The chain is built from TRBV15 and TRBJ2-7; 9 nucleotides agree with TRBD2. Sequencing was performed on PBMCs, mostly from graft donor cells, taken 360 days after TCRalphabeta/CD19-depleted stem cell transplant. The TCR was taken from a male patient under 18 who had a stem cell transplant for acute lymphoblastic leukemia, so the T cells may come from the graft donor. The CDR3 DNA reads as TGTGCCACCAGCAGTCCGTCTAGCGGGATGACCTACGAGCAGTACTTC. This sequence encodes CATSSPSSGMTYEQYF. Complete variable domain (other parts from reference TRBV15 and TRBJ2-7): DAMVIQNPRYQVTQFGKPVTLSCSQTLNHNVMYWYQQKSSQAPKLLFHYYDKDFNNEADTPDNFQSRRPNTSFCFLDIRSPGLGDTAMYLCATSSPSSGMTYEQYFGPGTRLTVT.